What follows is one T cell receptor beta chain and its context. Its antigen is unidentified. The method, 5' RACE with UMI labels, was used to prepare the TRB cDNA libraries. One entry per CDR3 protein, without DNA, is what TCRdb gives after re-calling the 5' RACE reads. Here the sample table reports over 150,000 distinct CDR3 sequences. These data belong to a study of CXCR3-negative and CXCR3-positive naive CD8 T cells. Study at large: About 135 million TRB reads in total, about 1.5 +/- 0.3 million per library. Study findings and constraints: Researchers report that CXCR3-positive naive cells carry more hydrophobic TRB CDR3s than CXCR3-negative naive cells.

Using triplicate sorts, 300,000 cells were collected each time from every CD8+ T cell subset. This TCR was recovered from a human donor in good health. Some clones in this sample may be carry-over from other donors' samples. The sequenced sample consisted of naive CXCR3+ CD8+ T cells from blood. As for subset: CD45RO-CCR7+CD27+CD95- naive CD8+ T cells expressing CXCR3 (TNR3+).

Here the CDR3 reads CASSQDLGGGDQPQHF. J is TRBJ1-5 and V is TRBV4-2; without DNA, the TCRdb call of TRBD1 cannot be checked. The V gene's germline CDR1 is LGHNA and CDR2 YNFKEQ. There are 16 residues in the CDR3.